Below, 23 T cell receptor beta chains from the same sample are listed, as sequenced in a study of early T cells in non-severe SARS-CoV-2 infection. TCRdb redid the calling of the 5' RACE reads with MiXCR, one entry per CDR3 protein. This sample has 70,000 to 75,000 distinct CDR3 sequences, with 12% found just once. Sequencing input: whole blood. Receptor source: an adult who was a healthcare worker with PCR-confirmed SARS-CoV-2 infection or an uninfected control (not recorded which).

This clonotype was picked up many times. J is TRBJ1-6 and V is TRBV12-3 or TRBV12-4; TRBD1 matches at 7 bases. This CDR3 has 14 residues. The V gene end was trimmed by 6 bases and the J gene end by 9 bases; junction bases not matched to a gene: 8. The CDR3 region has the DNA TGTGCCAGCAGGCAGACAGGGACGGGTTCACCCCTCCACTTT. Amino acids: CASRQTGTGSPLHF.

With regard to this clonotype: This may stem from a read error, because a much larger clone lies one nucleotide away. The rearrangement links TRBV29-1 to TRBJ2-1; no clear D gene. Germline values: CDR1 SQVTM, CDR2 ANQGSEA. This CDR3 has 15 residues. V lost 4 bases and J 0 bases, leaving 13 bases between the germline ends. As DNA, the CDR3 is TGCAGCGTTGTCCTCAGACAAAGCTCCTACAATGAGCAGTTCTTC. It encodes CSVVLRQSSYNEQFF.

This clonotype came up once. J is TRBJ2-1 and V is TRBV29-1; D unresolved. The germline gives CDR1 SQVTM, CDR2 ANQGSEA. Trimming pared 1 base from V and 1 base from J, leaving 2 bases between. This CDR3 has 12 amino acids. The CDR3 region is CSVEGSYNEQFF. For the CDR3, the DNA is TGCAGCGTTGAAGGGTCCTACAATGAGCAGTTCTTC.

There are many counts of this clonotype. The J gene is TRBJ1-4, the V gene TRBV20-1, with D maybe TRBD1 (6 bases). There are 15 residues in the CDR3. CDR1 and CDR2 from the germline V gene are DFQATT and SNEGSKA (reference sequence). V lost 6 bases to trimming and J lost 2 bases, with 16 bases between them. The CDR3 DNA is TGCAGTGCCACCCCAACAGGGAACACTAATGAAAAACTGTTTTTT. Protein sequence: CSATPTGNTNEKLFF.

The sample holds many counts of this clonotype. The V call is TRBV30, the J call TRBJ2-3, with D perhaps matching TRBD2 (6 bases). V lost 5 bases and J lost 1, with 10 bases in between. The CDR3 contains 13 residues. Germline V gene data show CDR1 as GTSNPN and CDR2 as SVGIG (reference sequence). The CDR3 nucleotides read TGTGCCTGGGGGTCGGGAGGCACAGATACGCAGTATTTT. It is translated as CAWGSGGTDTQYF.

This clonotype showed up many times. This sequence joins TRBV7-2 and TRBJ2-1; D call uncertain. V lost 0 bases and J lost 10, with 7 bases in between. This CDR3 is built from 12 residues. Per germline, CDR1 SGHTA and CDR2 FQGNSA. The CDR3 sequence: CASSLALWEQFF. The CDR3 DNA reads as TGTGCCAGCAGCTTAGCGTTGTGGGAGCAGTTCTTC.

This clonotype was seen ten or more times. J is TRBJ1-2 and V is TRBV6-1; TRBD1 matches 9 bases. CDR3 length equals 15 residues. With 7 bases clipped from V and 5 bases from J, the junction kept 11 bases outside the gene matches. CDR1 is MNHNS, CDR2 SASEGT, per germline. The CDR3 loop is CASIPGQGFGYGYTF. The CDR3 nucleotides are TGTGCCAGCATCCCGGGACAGGGTTTCGGGTATGGCTACACCTTC.

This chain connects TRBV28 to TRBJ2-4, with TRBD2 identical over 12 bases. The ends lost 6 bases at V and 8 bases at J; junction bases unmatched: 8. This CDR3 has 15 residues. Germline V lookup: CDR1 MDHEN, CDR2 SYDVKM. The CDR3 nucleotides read TGTGCCAGCAGCGGACTAGCGGGAACGAGCCACATTCAGTACTTC. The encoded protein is CASSGLAGTSHIQYF.

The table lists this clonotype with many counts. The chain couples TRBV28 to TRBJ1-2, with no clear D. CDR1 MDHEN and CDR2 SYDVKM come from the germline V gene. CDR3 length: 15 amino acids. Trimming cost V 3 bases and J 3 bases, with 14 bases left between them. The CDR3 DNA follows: TGTGCCAGCAGTTTGATAGGGTTACGGGACTATGGCTACACCTTC. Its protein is CASSLIGLRDYGYTF.

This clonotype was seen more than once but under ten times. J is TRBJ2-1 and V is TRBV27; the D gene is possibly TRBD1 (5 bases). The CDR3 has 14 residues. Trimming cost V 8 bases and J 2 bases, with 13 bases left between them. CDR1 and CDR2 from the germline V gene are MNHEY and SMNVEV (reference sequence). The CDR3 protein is CASFRRGPYNEQFF. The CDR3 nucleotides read TGTGCCAGCTTCCGTAGGGGTCCCTACAATGAGCAGTTCTTC.

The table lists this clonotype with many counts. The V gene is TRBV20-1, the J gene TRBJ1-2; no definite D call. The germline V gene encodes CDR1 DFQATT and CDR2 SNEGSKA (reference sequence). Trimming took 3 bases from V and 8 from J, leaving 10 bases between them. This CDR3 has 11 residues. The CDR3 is CSASSSWGYTF. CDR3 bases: TGCAGTGCTAGTTCCTCTTGGGGCTACACCTTC.

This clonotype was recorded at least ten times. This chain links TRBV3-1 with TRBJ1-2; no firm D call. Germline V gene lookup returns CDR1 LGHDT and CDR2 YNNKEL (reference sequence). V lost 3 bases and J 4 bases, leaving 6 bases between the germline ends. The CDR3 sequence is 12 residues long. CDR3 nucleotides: TGTGCCAGCAGCCATCGCCTCTATGGCTACACCTTC. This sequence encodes CASSHRLYGYTF. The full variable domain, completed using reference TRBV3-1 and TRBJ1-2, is DTAVSQTPKYLVTQMGNDKSIKCEQNLGHDTMYWYKQDSKKFLKIMFSYNNKELIINETVPNRFSPKSPDKAHLNLHINSLELGDSAVYFCASSHRLYGYTFGSGTRLTVV.

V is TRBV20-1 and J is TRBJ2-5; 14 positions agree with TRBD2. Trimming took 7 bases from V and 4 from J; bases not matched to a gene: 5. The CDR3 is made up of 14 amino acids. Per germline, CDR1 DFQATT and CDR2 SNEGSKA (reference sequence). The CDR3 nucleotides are TGCAGTGTTCGGACTAGCGGGAGGATAGAGACCCAGTACTTC. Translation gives CSVRTSGRIETQYF.

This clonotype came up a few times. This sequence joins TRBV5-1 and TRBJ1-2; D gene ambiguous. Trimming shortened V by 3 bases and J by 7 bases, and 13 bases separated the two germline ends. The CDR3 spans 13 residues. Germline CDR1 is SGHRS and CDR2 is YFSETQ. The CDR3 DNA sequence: TGCGCCAGCAGCTCGGCCCAATCTAGTGGCTACACCTTC. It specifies CASSSAQSSGYTF.

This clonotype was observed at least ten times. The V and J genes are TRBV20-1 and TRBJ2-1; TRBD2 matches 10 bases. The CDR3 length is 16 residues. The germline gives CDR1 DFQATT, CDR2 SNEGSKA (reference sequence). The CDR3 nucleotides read TGCACCAACGGAAAGGCATTTAGCGGGAGGATAAATGAGCAGTTCTTC. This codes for CTNGKAFSGRINEQFF.

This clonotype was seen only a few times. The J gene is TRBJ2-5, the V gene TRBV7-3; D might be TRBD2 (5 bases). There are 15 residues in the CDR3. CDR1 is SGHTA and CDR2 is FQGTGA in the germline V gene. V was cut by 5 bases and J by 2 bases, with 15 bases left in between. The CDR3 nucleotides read TGTGCCAGCAGCCCTTGGGCGGGTTCACAAGAGACCCAGTACTTC. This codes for CASSPWAGSQETQYF. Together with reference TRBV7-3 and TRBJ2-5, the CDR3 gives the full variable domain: GAGVSQTPSNKVTEKGKYVELRCDPISGHTALYWYRQSLGQGPEFLIYFQGTGAADDSGLPNDRFFAVRPEGSVSTLKIQRTERGDSAVYLCASSPWAGSQETQYFGPGTRLLVL.

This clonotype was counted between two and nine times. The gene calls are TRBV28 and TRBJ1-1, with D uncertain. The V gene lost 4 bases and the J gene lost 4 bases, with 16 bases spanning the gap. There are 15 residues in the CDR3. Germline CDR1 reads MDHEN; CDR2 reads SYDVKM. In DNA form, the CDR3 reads TGTGCCAGCAGTTGGGCAGCCGCTAGTGGCACTGAAGCTTTCTTT. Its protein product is CASSWAAASGTEAFF.

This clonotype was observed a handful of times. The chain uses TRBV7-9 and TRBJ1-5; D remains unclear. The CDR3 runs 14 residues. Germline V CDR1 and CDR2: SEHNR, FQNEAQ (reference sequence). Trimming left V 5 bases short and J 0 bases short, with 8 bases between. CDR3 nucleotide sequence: TGTGCCAGCAGCCCCGAGCGTAGCAATCAGCCCCAGCATTTT. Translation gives CASSPERSNQPQHF. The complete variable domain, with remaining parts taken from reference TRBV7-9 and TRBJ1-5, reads DTGVSQNPRHKITKRGQNVTFRCDPISEHNRLYWYRQTLGQGPEFLTYFQNEAQLEKSRLLSDRFSAERPKGSFSTLEIQRTEQGDSAMYLCASSPERSNQPQHFGDGTRLSIL.

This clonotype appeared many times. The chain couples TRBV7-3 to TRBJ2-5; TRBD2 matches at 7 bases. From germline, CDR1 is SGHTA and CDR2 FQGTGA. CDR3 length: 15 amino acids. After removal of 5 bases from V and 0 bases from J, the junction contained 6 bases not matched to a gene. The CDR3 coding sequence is TGTGCCAGCAGCCGAGCGGGACTTAACCAAGAGACCCAGTACTTC. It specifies CASSRAGLNQETQYF. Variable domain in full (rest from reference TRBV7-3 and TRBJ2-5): GAGVSQTPSNKVTEKGKYVELRCDPISGHTALYWYRQSLGQGPEFLIYFQGTGAADDSGLPNDRFFAVRPEGSVSTLKIQRTERGDSAVYLCASSRAGLNQETQYFGPGTRLLVL.

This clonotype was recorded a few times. As DNA, the CDR3 is TGTGCCAGCAGCCAACTTGACACTTACCAAGAGACCCAGTACTTC. Amino acids: CASSQLDTYQETQYF. V usage is TRBV3-1 and J usage is TRBJ2-5; D gene uncertain. Germline V gives CDR1 LGHDT, CDR2 YNNKEL (reference sequence). Trimming took 2 bases from V and 0 from J, leaving 10 bases between them. This CDR3 contains 15 residues.

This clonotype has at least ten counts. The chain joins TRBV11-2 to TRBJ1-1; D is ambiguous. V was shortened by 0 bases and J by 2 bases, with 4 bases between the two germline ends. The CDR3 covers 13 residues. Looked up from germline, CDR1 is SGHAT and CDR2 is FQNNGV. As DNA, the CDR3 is TGTGCCAGCAGCTTAGAGCCTAACACTGAAGCTTTCTTT. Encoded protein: CASSLEPNTEAFF.

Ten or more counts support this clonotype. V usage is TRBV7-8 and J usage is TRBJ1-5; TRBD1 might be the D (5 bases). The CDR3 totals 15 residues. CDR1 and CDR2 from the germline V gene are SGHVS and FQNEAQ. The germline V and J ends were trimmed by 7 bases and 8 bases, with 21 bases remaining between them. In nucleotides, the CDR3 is TGTGCCAGCACCCTAGGGGCAGCTAAGTATGAGCCCCAGCATTTT. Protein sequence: CASTLGAAKYEPQHF. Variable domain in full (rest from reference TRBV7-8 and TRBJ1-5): GAGVSQSPRYKVAKRGQDVALRCDPISGHVSLFWYQQALGQGPEFLTYFQNEAQLDKSGLPSDRFFAERPEGSVSTLKIQRTQQEDSAVYLCASTLGAAKYEPQHFGDGTRLSIL.

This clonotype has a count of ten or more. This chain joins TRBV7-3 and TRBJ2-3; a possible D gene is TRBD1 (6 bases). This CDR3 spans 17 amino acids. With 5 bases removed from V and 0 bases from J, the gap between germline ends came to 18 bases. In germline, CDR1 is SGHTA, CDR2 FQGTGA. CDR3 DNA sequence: TGTGCCAGCAGCCCCAACCCAACAGGGATGAGCACAGATACGCAGTATTTT. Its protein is CASSPNPTGMSTDTQYF.